These 9 T cell receptor beta chains were all obtained from the same sample, sequenced in a study of vaccination and CD4 T cells after COVID-19. The antigens for these receptors are not known. Cultured CD4+ T-cell DNA underwent Oncomine TCR Beta short-read sequencing. In TCRdb, the PCR reads were re-called with MiXCR into one record per CDR3 protein. The sample lists under 20,000 distinct CDR3 sequences; more than 20% were seen once. Treatment noted: approximately 9-day PBMC culture with coronavirus spike peptide pools or control peptides (ViraFEST assay). Specimen: cultured CD4+ T cells from blood. The receptors shown here come from a human donor with COVID-19.

This clonotype is labeled as medium-sized. The genes are TRBV15 and TRBJ1-5; a weak D match, TRBD1 (6 bases). CDR1 and CDR2 (germline): LNHNV, YYDKDF (reference sequence). Trimming shortened V by 0 bases and J by 11 bases, and 17 bases separated the two germline ends. The CDR3 totals 15 residues. The CDR3 DNA follows: TGTGCCACCAGCAGAGATCAGGAGGGGGGAAGAGCCCAGCATTTT. This sequence encodes CATSRDQEGGRAQHF. The full variable domain, in which reference TRBV15 and TRBJ1-5 provide the parts outside the CDR3, is DAMVIQNPRYQVTQFGKPVTLSCSQTLNHNVMYWYQQKSSQAPKLLFHYYDKDFNNEADTPDNFQSRRPNTSFCFLDIRSPGLGDTAMYLCATSRDQEGGRAQHFGDGTRLSIL.

V usage is TRBV6-4 and J usage is TRBJ1-5; D not certain. The germline V gene has CDR1 MRHNA and CDR2 SNTAGT. CDR3 size: 14 residues. The V end was cut by 4 bases, the J end by 5 bases, with 12 bases between. The CDR3 DNA follows: TGTGCCAGCAGTGCAGAACGTGGCGATCAGCCCCAGCATTTT. Amino acids: CASSAERGDQPQHF.

CDR3 nucleotide sequence: TGCGCCAGCAGCTTGCAGACAGGCTACAATGAGCAGTTCTTC. Translating it yields CASSLQTGYNEQFF. This chain links TRBV5-1 with TRBJ2-1; possible D gene TRBD1, 6 bases. CDR1 is SGHRS, CDR2 YFSETQ, per germline. V was cut by 1 base and J by 3 bases, with 8 bases left in between. There are 14 residues in the CDR3.

This clonotype has more than one count but fewer than ten. The chain employs TRBV7-8 and TRBJ1-4, with TRBD1 matching 11 bases. V shed 5 bases and J 8 bases; nucleotides not matched to a gene: 7. In germline, CDR1 is SGHVS, CDR2 FQNEAQ. The CDR3 spans 15 residues. In DNA, the CDR3 is TGTGCCAGCAGCCCCTCCGGGACAGGGGGAGAAAAACTGTTTTTT. This sequence encodes CASSPSGTGGEKLFF.

This clonotype came up a few times. The gene calls are TRBV28 and TRBJ2-4; D tentatively reads TRBD1 or TRBD2 (6 bases each). Germline V gives CDR1 MDHEN, CDR2 SYDVKM. V was clipped by 5 bases and J by 7 bases, with 18 bases between them. This CDR3 comprises 15 residues. Here the CDR3 reads CASSPGAPQGNIQYF. The CDR3 DNA reads as TGTGCCAGCAGTCCGGGGGCTCCCCAGGGCAACATTCAGTACTTC.

This clonotype was recorded a few times. The rearrangement joins TRBV6-4 to TRBJ1-1; D call uncertain. Germline V lookup: CDR1 MRHNA, CDR2 SNTAGT. CDR3 size: 15 residues. V dropped 3 bases and J dropped 1 base, with 12 bases sitting between them. DNA for the CDR3: TGTGCCAGCAGTGATATTGCCGGTGGGAACACTGAAGCTTTCTTT. Its protein product is CASSDIAGGNTEAFF.

This clonotype was observed a few times. The rearrangement uses TRBV20-1 and TRBJ1-1, with D perhaps matching TRBD1 (5 bases). Germline V gene data show CDR1 as DFQATT and CDR2 as SNEGSKA (reference sequence). V was cut by 8 bases and J by 7 bases, with 14 bases left in between. The CDR3 is 11 residues long. The CDR3 region is CSCQGRYEAFF. CDR3 DNA: TGCAGTTGCCAGGGAAGGTATGAAGCTTTCTTT.

This rearrangement joins TRBV18 to TRBJ1-5; TRBD1 agrees at 7 bases. The CDR3 loop spans 14 amino acids. Unmatched junction bases numbered 2, after V lost 3 bases and J lost 3 bases. The germline V gene encodes CDR1 KGHSH and CDR2 LQKENI. The CDR3, as DNA: TGTGCCAGCTCACCGGGACAGTTCAATCAGCCCCAGCATTTT. Translated: CASSPGQFNQPQHF. Filled out from reference TRBV18 and TRBJ1-5, the complete variable domain reads NAGVMQNPRHLVRRRGQEARLRCSPMKGHSHVYWYRQLPEEGLKFMVYLQKENIIDESGMPKERFSAEFPKEGPSILRIQQVVRGDSAAYFCASSPGQFNQPQHFGDGTRLSIL.

This clonotype has only a few counts. The chain recombines TRBV6-1 with TRBJ1-2, with no clear D. Trimming pared 6 bases from V and 5 bases from J, leaving 10 bases between. The V gene's germline CDR1 is MNHNS and CDR2 SASEGT. The CDR3 has 12 residues. The CDR3 DNA sequence: TGTGCCAGCAGCCCCGGAGTTTATGGCTACACCTTC. This sequence encodes CASSPGVYGYTF.